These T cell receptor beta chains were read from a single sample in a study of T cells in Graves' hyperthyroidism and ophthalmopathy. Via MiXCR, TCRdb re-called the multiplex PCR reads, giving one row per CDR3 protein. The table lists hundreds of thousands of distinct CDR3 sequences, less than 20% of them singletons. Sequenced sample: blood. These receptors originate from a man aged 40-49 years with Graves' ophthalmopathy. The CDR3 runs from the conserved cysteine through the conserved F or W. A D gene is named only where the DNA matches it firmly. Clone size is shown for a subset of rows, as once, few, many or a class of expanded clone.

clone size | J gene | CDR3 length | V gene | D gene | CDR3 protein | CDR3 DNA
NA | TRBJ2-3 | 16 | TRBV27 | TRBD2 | CASRQLAGLGTDTQYF | TGTGCCAGCAGGCAGCTAGCGGGATTGGGCACAGATACGCAGTATTTT
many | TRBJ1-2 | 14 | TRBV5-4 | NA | CASRPPSRDYGYTF | TGTGCCAGCAGACCCCCGTCCAGGGACTATGGCTACACCTTC
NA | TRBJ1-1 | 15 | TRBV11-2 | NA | CASSLDNALNTEAFF | TGTGCCAGCAGCTTAGATAACGCCTTGAACACTGAAGCTTTCTTT
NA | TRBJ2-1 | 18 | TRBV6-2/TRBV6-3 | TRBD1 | CASSYSRRGLPSYNEQFF | TGTGCCAGCAGTTACTCGAGAAGGGGGCTTCCCTCCTACAATGAGCAGTTCTTC
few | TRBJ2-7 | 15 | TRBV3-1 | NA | CASRLSGNSGYEQYF | TGTGCCAGCAGACTTAGTGGGAATAGTGGTTACGAGCAGTACTTC
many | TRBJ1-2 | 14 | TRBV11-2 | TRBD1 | CASSLGQGITGYTF | TGTGCCAGCAGCTTGGGACAGGGGATTACGGGCTACACCTTC
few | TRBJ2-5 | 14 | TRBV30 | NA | CAWTRGGGQETQYF | TGTGCCTGGACCAGAGGGGGGGGGCAAGAGACCCAGTACTTC
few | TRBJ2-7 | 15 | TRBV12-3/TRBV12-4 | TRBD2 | CASSFTGGISYEQYF | TGTGCCAGCAGTTTCACGGGGGGGATCTCCTACGAGCAGTACTTC
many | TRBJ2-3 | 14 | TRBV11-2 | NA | CASSFRGYTDTQYF | TGTGCCAGCAGCTTCAGGGGATACACAGATACGCAGTATTTT
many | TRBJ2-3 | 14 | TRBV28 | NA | CASSSEVGTDTQYF | TGTGCCAGCAGCTCGGAAGTTGGCACAGATACGCAGTATTTT
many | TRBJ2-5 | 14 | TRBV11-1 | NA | CASSRRKGQETQYF | TGTGCCAGCAGCCGGCGTAAGGGCCAAGAGACCCAGTACTTC
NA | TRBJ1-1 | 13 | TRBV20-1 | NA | CSASPYTYTEAFF | TGCAGTGCCTCCCCCTATACGTACACTGAAGCTTTCTTT
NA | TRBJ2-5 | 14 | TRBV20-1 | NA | CSARTPPPLETQYF | TGCAGTGCTAGAACTCCCCCACCCCTGGAGACCCAGTACTTC
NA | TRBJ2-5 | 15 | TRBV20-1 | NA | CSARAVGHNQETQYF | TGCAGTGCTAGGGCCGTGGGACATAACCAAGAGACCCAGTACTTC
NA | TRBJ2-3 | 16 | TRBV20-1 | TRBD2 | CSARDYQAGGTDTQYF | TGCAGTGCTAGAGATTACCAAGCGGGGGGCACAGATACGCAGTATTTT
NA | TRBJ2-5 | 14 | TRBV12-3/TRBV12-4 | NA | CASSKDLGGEAQYF | TGTGCCAGCAGTAAGGACCTGGGAGGAGAGGCCCAGTACTTC
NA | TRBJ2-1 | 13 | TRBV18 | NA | CASSPPEYNEQFF | TGTGCCAGCTCACCACCGGAGTACAATGAGCAGTTCTTC
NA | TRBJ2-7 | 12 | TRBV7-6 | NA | CASSITTGEQYF | TGTGCCAGCAGCATAACCACGGGGGAGCAGTACTTC
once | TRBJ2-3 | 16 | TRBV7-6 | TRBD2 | CASSLAGLAGVNTQYF | TGTGCCAGCAGCTTAGCGGGACTAGCGGGAGTCAATACGCAGTATTTT
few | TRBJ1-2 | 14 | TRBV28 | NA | CASSSWELFYGYTF | TGTGCCAGCAGTTCGTGGGAACTTTTCTATGGCTACACCTTC
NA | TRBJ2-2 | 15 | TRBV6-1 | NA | CASTHPGQNTGELFF | TGTGCCAGCACCCACCCGGGACAGAACACCGGGGAGCTGTTTTTT
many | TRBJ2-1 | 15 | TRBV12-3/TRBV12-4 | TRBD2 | CASTKRASGVDEQFF | TGTGCCAGCACCAAAAGGGCTAGCGGGGTGGATGAGCAGTTCTTC
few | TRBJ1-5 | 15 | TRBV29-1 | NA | CSVVITGISNQPQHF | TGCAGCGTTGTAATAACGGGGATAAGCAATCAGCCCCAGCATTTT